One and the same sample provided the 5 T cell receptor beta chains below, sequenced in a study of blood T cell repertoires in COVID-19. Here immunoSEQ multiplex PCR was the method, and the copy in TCRdb shows in-frame clones only, minus some. Of about 26,000 clones in the sample, 60% to 70% are singletons; the top ten hold 7.3%. Material: peripheral blood. The receptors derive from a man in his fifties or sixties with active or convalescent COVID-19.

The chain uses TRBV4-2 and TRBJ2-7, with TRBD2 matching over 10 bases. Germline CDR1 reads LGHNA; CDR2 reads YNFKEQ. V gave up 0 bases and J gave up 4 bases; unmatched junction bases: 6. CDR3 length: 16 residues. The CDR3 spells CASSQEASGGSYEQYF. CDR3 DNA: TGTGCCAGCAGCCAAGAGGCTAGCGGGGGTTCTTACGAGCAGTACTTC.

The chain is built from TRBV15 and TRBJ1-3; 10 bases match TRBD1. CDR3 length: 18 amino acids. Germline lookup yields CDR1 LNHNV and CDR2 YYDKDF (reference sequence). V was pared by 5 bases and J by 0 bases, with 10 bases of the junction left unmatched. DNA for the CDR3: TGTGCCACCAGCGGCCGGGACAGGGGTCGTAACTCTGGAAACACCATATATTTT. Its translation is CATSGRDRGRNSGNTIYF.

The CDR3 region has the DNA TGTGCCACCAGTGACAGTAGCGGGAGGAGCTCCTACAATGAGCAGTTCTTC. Amino acid sequence: CATSDSSGRSSYNEQFF. J is TRBJ2-1 and V is TRBV24-1; 10 bases map to TRBD2. This CDR3 is 17 amino acids long. V gave up 4 bases and J gave up 0 bases; unmatched junction bases: 5. Per the germline V gene, CDR1 is KGHDR and CDR2 is SFDVKD.

The chain recombines TRBV7-8 with TRBJ1-2; D is uncertain. The germline V gene has CDR1 SGHVS and CDR2 FQNEAQ. The CDR3 extends over 14 amino acids. V was trimmed by 5 bases and J by 4 bases, leaving 14 bases between them. CDR3 loop: CASSPAPGGYGYTF. DNA of the CDR3: TGTGCCAGCAGCCCCGCACCCGGAGGCTATGGCTACACCTTC.

The DNA of the CDR3 is TGTGCCAGCAGTCTCGCGACTAGCAGGGAGCAGTTCTTC. It codes for CASSLATSREQFF. The V and J genes are TRBV28 and TRBJ2-1; 7 bases map to TRBD2. Per germline, CDR1 MDHEN and CDR2 SYDVKM. V lost 5 bases and J lost 10; bases outside the gene matches: 8. The CDR3 contains 13 residues.